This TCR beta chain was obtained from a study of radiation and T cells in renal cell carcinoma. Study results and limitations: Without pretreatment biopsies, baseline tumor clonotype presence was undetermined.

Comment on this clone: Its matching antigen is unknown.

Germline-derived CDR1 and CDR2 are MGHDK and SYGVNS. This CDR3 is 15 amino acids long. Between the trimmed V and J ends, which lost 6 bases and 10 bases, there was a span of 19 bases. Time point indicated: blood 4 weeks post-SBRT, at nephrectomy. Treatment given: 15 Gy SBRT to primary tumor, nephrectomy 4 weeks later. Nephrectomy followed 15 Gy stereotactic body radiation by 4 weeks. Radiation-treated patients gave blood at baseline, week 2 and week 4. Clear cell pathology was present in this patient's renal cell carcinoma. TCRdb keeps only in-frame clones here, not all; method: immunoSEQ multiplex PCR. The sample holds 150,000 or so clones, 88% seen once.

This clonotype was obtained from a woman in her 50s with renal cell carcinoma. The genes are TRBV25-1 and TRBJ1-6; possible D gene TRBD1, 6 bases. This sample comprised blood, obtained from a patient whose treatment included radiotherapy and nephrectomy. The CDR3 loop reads CASSPSQGRGSPLHF. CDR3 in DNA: TGTGCCAGCAGCCCTTCACAGGGAAGGGGATCACCCCTCCACTTT.